This paragraph covers one T cell receptor beta chain sequence. Its antigen is undetermined. Produced via immunoSEQ multiplex PCR; TCRdb's table is partial and in-frame only. The sample has under 300,000 clones, roughly 89% seen once. Treatment defined: some 20 received Ad26.COV2.S at low or high dose, single or two shots; about 5 received placebo; per-sample allocation not given. Sampling happened 63 days after the first vaccine or placebo injection. Expressing Wuhan-strain SARS-CoV-2 spike, an Ad26 vector served as the vaccine. The source of the sample is a study of Ad26.COV2.S vaccination and SARS-CoV-2 variants. Study-wide results and caveats: Once vaccination had occurred, spike-specific CD8+ and CD4+ T cell responses reportedly showed substantial breadth. People who got the vaccine had more spike-specific TCR breadth than people who got placebo.

In germline, CDR1 is SGDLS, CDR2 YYNGEE. The junction had 4 bases not matched to a gene; V was cut back by 3 bases and J by 2 bases. CDR3 length: 17 amino acids. The J gene is TRBJ2-1, the V gene TRBV9; 14 bases are shared with TRBD2. The material was peripheral blood, obtained in a trial of Ad26.COV2.S vaccine versus placebo. This sequence was found in a person between 18 and 65 years old who received the Ad26.COV2.S COVID-19 vaccine or a placebo. CDR3 protein: CASSGGLAGGPYNEQFF. The CDR3 DNA follows: TGTGCCAGCAGCGGAGGACTAGCGGGAGGACCCTACAATGAGCAGTTCTTC.